A selection of T cell receptor beta chains follows, all from one sample in a study of OX40 agonist ivuxolimab in advanced cancers. Data came from immunoSEQ multiplex PCR; TCRdb stores just in-frame clones and leaves some out. Seen here are 35,000 to 40,000 clones, almost 85% observed once, and the top ten hold about 2%. This specimen consisted of CD4+ or CD8+ T cells sorted from blood, obtained in a trial of the OX40 agonist ivuxolimab. Receptors were obtained from an adult with an advanced solid tumor such as melanoma, head and neck, liver or kidney cancer. The CDR3 runs from the conserved cysteine through the conserved F or W. The D gene is left open where the match is weak. Size tells how often a clone was seen (once, few, many) or the class of an expanded clone, and some rows leave it out.

D: -; size: once; J: TRBJ2-5; V: TRBV6-1; length: 11; DNA: TGTGCCAGCAGTGACCGTATCGGGCAGTACTTC; CDR3: CASSDRIGQYF
D: TRBD1; size: few; J: TRBJ1-3; V: TRBV11-3; length: 15; DNA: TGTGCCAGCAGCCCGGGACAGGGCCCTGGAAACACCATATATTTT; CDR3: CASSPGQGPGNTIYF
D: -; size: -; J: TRBJ1-2; V: TRBV5-1; length: 15; DNA: TGCGCCAGCAGCTTTGGTCCCCTATCTAACTATGGCTACACCTTC; CDR3: CASSFGPLSNYGYTF
D: TRBD1; size: few; J: TRBJ1-1; V: TRBV19; length: 13; DNA: TGTGCCACACCGGGACAGTATGCTACTGAAGCTTTCTTT; CDR3: CATPGQYATEAFF
D: -; size: -; J: TRBJ1-5; V: TRBV7-9; length: 14; DNA: TGTGCCAGCAGCTTTAGCGCTGGAGATCAGCCCCAGCATTTT; CDR3: CASSFSAGDQPQHF
D: -; size: -; J: TRBJ2-7; V: TRBV21-1; length: 19; DNA: TGTGCCAGCAGCAATAAGGGACTAGCGGGAGGGAAACTCTCCTACGAGCAGTACTTC; CDR3: CASSNKGLAGGKLSYEQYF
D: -; size: -; J: TRBJ2-3; V: TRBV5-8; length: 16; DNA: TGTGCCAGCAGCTTGGGGCTGGGGGATGGAGTTGGTACGCAGTATTTT; CDR3: CASSLGLGDGVGTQYF
D: -; size: -; J: TRBJ1-1; V: TRBV11-1; length: 16; DNA: TGTGCCAGCAGCTTAGGGGTGCAGGGGATGGTAGCTGAAGCTTTCTTT; CDR3: CASSLGVQGMVAEAFF
D: -; size: -; J: TRBJ2-1; V: TRBV29-1; length: 13; DNA: TGCAGCCTGACTGGCGGGGCATACAATGAGCAGTTCTTC; CDR3: CSLTGGAYNEQFF
D: TRBD1; size: -; J: TRBJ2-7; V: TRBV5-4; length: 15; DNA: TGTGCCAGCAGCTCGGGACAGGGGACGCCCGGCGAGCAGTACTTC; CDR3: CASSSGQGTPGEQYF
D: -; size: -; J: TRBJ2-1; V: TRBV5-8; length: 13; DNA: TGTGCCAGCAGCATTAGCGTTTACAATGAGCAGTTCTTC; CDR3: CASSISVYNEQFF
D: -; size: -; J: TRBJ2-7; V: TRBV7-9; length: 16; DNA: TGTGCCAGCAGCTTAGGGGGGGGACACTCTTCCTACGAGCAGTACTTC; CDR3: CASSLGGGHSSYEQYF
D: -; size: -; J: TRBJ1-5; V: TRBV6-1; length: 13; DNA: TGTGCCAGCAGTGAAGGCTTGACTCAGCCCCAGCATTTT; CDR3: CASSEGLTQPQHF
D: -; size: -; J: TRBJ1-5; V: TRBV19; length: 15; DNA: TGTGCCAGTAAGGGTTCAGGTCCCAGCAATCAGCCCCAGCATTTT; CDR3: CASKGSGPSNQPQHF
D: -; size: once; J: TRBJ2-2; V: TRBV2; length: 14; DNA: TGTGCCAGCCGTCCGGGGGAAGGAACCGGGGAGCTGTTTTTT; CDR3: CASRPGEGTGELFF
D: -; size: -; J: TRBJ2-7; V: TRBV5-5; length: 12; DNA: TGTGCCAGCAGCTTCAGTGATTACGAGCAGTACTTC; CDR3: CASSFSDYEQYF
D: TRBD2; size: -; J: TRBJ2-7; V: TRBV6-6; length: 15; DNA: TGTGCCAGCAGTTACGGGGTAGCGGGAGTCTACGAGCAGTACTTC; CDR3: CASSYGVAGVYEQYF
D: -; size: -; J: TRBJ1-1; V: TRBV9; length: 14; DNA: TGTGCCAGCAGCGTAGCAGGGTCATGGACTGAAGCTTTCTTT; CDR3: CASSVAGSWTEAFF
D: -; size: -; J: TRBJ2-3; V: TRBV19; length: 12; DNA: TGTGCCAGTAGTACCTATCAGGATACGCAGTATTTT; CDR3: CASSTYQDTQYF
D: -; size: -; J: TRBJ1-1; V: TRBV27; length: 13; DNA: TGTGCCAGCAGTTTAATGGGCGGCACTGAAGCTTTCTTT; CDR3: CASSLMGGTEAFF
D: -; size: -; J: TRBJ1-6; V: TRBV7-3; length: 15; DNA: TGTGCCAGCAGCTTGGTCCAGGCTTCAGGGTCACCCCTCCACTTT; CDR3: CASSLVQASGSPLHF
D: TRBD1; size: -; J: TRBJ2-5; V: TRBV18; length: 16; DNA: TGTGCCAGCTCACAAGGGACAGGGGGCGGACAAGAGACCCAGTACTTC; CDR3: CASSQGTGGGQETQYF
D: -; size: -; J: TRBJ1-2; V: TRBV7-8; length: 16; DNA: TGTGCCAGCAGCCACATCCGGACCCTCTTTAACTATGGCTACACCTTC; CDR3: CASSHIRTLFNYGYTF
D: TRBD1; size: -; J: TRBJ1-2; V: TRBV5-1; length: 14; DNA: TGCGCCAGCAGGCAAGACAGGGGGCACTATGGCTACACCTTC; CDR3: CASRQDRGHYGYTF
D: -; size: -; J: TRBJ2-4; V: TRBV28; length: 15; DNA: TGTGCCAGCAGTTTGAGTAGGATAGCCAAAAACATTCAGTACTTC; CDR3: CASSLSRIAKNIQYF
D: -; size: -; J: TRBJ2-7; V: TRBV2; length: 12; DNA: TGTGCCAGCAGCGCAAATCGATACGAGCAGTACTTC; CDR3: CASSANRYEQYF
D: -; size: once; J: TRBJ2-7; V: TRBV19; length: 13; DNA: TGTGCCAGTAGTTACAGGGTTGGTAACGAGCAGTACTTC; CDR3: CASSYRVGNEQYF
D: -; size: -; J: TRBJ2-3; V: TRBV21-1; length: 16; DNA: TGTGCCAGCAGCCGACCCGGGTCGAAAAAAACAGATACGCAGTATTTT; CDR3: CASSRPGSKKTDTQYF
D: -; size: -; J: TRBJ2-2; V: TRBV7-6; length: 12; DNA: TGTGCCAGCAGCTTAGATGCCGGGGAGCTGTTTTTT; CDR3: CASSLDAGELFF
D: -; size: few; J: TRBJ1-5; V: TRBV19; length: 13; DNA: TGTGCCAGTAGTACTATAGCAATCAACCTCCAGCATTTT; CDR3: CASSTIAINLQHF
D: TRBD1; size: -; J: TRBJ1-5; V: TRBV19; length: 15; DNA: TGTGCCAGTAGAACAGGGGCTACTAGCAATCAGCCCCAGCATTTT; CDR3: CASRTGATSNQPQHF
D: -; size: once; J: TRBJ2-7; V: TRBV20-1; length: 11; DNA: TGCAGTGCTCGCCTCGGGGCCGAGCAGTACTTC; CDR3: CSARLGAEQYF
D: -; size: -; J: TRBJ1-2; V: TRBV28; length: 13; DNA: TGTGCCAGCAAGTCCGGGGATAGGAATGGCTACACCTTC; CDR3: CASKSGDRNGYTF
D: TRBD2; size: -; J: TRBJ2-3; V: TRBV4-1; length: 17; DNA: TGCGCCAGCGGGTGGCATAGCGGGACACCTCCAGAAGATACGCAGTATTTT; CDR3: CASGWHSGTPPEDTQYF
D: TRBD1; size: few; J: TRBJ1-1; V: TRBV12-5; length: 16; DNA: TGTGCTAGTGGTTTGAGTTGGGACAGGGAGAACACTGAAGCTTTCTTT; CDR3: CASGLSWDRENTEAFF
D: -; size: -; J: TRBJ1-2; V: TRBV6-6; length: 14; DNA: TGTGCCAGCACCTCTCCGGGTAAAGTCTATGGCTACACCTTC; CDR3: CASTSPGKVYGYTF
D: TRBD1; size: -; J: TRBJ1-3; V: TRBV6-5; length: 14; DNA: TGTGCCAGCCGTCGGGACAGCTCTGGAAACACCATATATTTT; CDR3: CASRRDSSGNTIYF
D: -; size: -; J: TRBJ2-1; V: TRBV28; length: 12; DNA: TGTGCCAGCAGTCCAGCTAGGGGCAAAGGATTCTTC; CDR3: CASSPARGKGFF
D: -; size: once; J: TRBJ1-5; V: TRBV4-1; length: 15; DNA: TGCGCCAGCAGCCAAGACTCCTATAGCAATCAGCCCCAGCATTTT; CDR3: CASSQDSYSNQPQHF
D: -; size: -; J: TRBJ2-1; V: TRBV2; length: 15; DNA: TGTGCCAGCGTTTGGGGGGCGAGAGGCTACAATGAGCAGTTCTTC; CDR3: CASVWGARGYNEQFF